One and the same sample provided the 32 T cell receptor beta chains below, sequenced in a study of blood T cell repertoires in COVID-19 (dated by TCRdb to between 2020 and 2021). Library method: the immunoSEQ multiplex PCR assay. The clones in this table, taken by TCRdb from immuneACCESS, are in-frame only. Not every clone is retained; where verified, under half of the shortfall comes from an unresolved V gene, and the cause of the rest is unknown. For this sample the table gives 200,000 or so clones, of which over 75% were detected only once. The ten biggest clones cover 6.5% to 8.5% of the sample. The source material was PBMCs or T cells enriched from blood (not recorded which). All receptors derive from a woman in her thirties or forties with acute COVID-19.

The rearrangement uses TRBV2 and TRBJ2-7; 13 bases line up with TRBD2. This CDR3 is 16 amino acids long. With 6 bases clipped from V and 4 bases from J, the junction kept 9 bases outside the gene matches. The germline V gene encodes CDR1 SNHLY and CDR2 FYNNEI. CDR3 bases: TGTGCCAGCAGCGTCGGGACTAGCGGGACTAGTTACGAGCAGTACTTC. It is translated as CASSVGTSGTSYEQYF.

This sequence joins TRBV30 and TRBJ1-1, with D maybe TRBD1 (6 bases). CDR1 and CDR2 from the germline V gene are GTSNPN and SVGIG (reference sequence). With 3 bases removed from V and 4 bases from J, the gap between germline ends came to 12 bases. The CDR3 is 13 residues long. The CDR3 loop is CAWREYRATEAFF. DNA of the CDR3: TGTGCCTGGAGAGAATACAGGGCCACTGAAGCTTTCTTT.

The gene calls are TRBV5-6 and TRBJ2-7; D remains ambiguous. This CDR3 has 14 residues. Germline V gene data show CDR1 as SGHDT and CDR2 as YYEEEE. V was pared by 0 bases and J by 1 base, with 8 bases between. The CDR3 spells CASSLGGDSYEQYF. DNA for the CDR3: TGTGCCAGCAGCTTGGGAGGCGATTCCTACGAGCAGTACTTC.

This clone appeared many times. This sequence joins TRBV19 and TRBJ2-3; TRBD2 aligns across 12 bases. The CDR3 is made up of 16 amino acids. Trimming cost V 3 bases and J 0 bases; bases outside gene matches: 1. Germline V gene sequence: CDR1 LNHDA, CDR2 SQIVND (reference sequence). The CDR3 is CASSMLAGGSTDTQYF. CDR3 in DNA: TGTGCCAGTAGTATGCTAGCGGGAGGGAGCACAGATACGCAGTATTTT.

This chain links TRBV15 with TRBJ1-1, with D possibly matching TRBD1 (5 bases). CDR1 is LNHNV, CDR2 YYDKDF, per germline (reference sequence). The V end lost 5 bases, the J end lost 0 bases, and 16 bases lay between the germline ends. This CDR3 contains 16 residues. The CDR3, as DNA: TGTGCCACCAGCCCTCTAAAGCCAGGGATGAACACTGAAGCTTTCTTT. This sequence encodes CATSPLKPGMNTEAFF.

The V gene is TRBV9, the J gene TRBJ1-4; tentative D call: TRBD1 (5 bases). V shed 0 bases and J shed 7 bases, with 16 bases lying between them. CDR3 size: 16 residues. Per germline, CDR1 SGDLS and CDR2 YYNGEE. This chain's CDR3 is CASSVGAAGSVEKLFF. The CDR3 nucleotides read TGTGCCAGCAGCGTAGGTGCGGCAGGGTCAGTTGAAAAACTGTTTTTT.

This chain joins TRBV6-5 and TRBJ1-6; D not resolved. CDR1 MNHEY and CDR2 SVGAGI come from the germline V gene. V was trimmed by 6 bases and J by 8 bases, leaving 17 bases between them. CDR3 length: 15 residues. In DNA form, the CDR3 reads TGTGCCAGCAGAAACGAGTTTTCCCCCCATTCACCCCTCCACTTT. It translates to CASRNEFSPHSPLHF.

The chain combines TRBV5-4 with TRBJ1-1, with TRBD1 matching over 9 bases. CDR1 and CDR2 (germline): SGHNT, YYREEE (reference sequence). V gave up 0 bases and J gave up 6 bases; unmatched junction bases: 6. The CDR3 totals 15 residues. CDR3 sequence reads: CASSLGTGAIAEAFF. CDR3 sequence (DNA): TGTGCCAGCAGCTTGGGGACAGGGGCCATCGCTGAAGCTTTCTTT.

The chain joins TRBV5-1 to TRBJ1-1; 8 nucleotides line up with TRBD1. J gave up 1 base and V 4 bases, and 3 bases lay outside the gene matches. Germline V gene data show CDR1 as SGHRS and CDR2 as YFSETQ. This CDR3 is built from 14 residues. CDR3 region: CASSGQGSNTEAFF. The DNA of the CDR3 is TGCGCCAGCAGCGGACAGGGTTCGAACACTGAAGCTTTCTTT.

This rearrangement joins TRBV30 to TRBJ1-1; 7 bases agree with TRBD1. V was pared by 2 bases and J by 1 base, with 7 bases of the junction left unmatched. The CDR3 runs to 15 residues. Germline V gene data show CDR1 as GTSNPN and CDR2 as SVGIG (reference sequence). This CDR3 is CAWSTGQTTNTEAFF. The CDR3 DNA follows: TGTGCCTGGAGTACGGGACAGACAACGAACACTGAAGCTTTCTTT.

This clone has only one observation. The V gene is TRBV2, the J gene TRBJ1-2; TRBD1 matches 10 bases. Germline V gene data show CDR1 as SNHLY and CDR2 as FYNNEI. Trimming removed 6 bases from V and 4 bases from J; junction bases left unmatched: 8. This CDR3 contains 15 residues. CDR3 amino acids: CASSTDRGQGYGYTF. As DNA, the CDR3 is TGTGCCAGCAGCACCGACAGGGGGCAAGGCTATGGCTACACCTTC.

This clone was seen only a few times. The CDR3 sequence: CASSWGGGTNTGELFF. The CDR3, as DNA: TGTGCCAGCAGCTGGGGCGGGGGAACGAACACCGGGGAGCTGTTTTTT. V is TRBV7-2 and J is TRBJ2-2; 7 positions match TRBD2. The CDR3 has 16 amino acids. The trim removed 4 bases at V and 0 bases at J, leaving 5 bases unmatched. Germline values: CDR1 SGHTA, CDR2 FQGNSA.

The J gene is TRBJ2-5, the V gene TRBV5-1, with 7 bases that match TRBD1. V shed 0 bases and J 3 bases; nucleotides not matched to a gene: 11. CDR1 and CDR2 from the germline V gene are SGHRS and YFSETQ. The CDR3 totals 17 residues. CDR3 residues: CASSLVITGVLKETQYF. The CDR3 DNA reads TGCGCCAGCAGCTTGGTTATAACAGGGGTGCTTAAAGAGACCCAGTACTTC. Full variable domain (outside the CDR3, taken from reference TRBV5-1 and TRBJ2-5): KAGVTQTPRYLIKTRGQQVTLSCSPISGHRSVSWYQQTPGQGLQFLFEYFSETQRNKGNFPGRFSGRQFSNSRSEMNVSTLELGDSALYLCASSLVITGVLKETQYFGPGTRLLVL.

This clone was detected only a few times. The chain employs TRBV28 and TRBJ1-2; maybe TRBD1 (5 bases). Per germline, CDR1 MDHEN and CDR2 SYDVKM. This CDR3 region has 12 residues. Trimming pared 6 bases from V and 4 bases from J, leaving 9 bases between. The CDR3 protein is CASRQEFYGYTF. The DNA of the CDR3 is TGTGCCAGCAGACAGGAATTCTATGGCTACACCTTC.

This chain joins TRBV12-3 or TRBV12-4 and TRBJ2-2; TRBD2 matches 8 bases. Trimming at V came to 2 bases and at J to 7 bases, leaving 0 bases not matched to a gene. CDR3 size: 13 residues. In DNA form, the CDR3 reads TGTGCCAGCAGTTTAAGCGGGAGCGGGGAGCTGTTTTTT. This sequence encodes CASSLSGSGELFF.

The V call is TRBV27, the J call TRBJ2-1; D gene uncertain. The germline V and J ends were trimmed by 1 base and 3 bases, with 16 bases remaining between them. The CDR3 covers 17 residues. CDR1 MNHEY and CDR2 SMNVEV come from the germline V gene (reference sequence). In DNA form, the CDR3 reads TGTGCCAGCAGTTTATATTCGAGGCCATTACTCTACAATGAGCAGTTCTTC. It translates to CASSLYSRPLLYNEQFF.

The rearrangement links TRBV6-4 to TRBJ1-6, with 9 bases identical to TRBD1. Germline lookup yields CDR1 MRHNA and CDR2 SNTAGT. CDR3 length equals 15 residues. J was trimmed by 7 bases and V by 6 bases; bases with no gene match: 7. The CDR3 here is CASRDTDRGNSPLHF. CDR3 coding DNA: TGTGCCAGCAGAGATACAGACAGGGGGAATTCACCCCTCCACTTT.

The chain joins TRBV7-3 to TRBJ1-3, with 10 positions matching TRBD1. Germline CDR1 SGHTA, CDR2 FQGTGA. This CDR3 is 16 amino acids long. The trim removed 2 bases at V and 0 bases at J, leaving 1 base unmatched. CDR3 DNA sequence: TGTGCCAGCAGCTTAGGGGACAGGGGCTCTGGAAACACCATATATTTT. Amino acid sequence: CASSLGDRGSGNTIYF.

The CDR3 nucleotides are TGTGCCAGCTCACCCCGGGACAGGGTCTTCACTGAAGCTTTCTTT. This gives the protein CASSPRDRVFTEAFF. V and J are TRBV18 and TRBJ1-1, with 9 positions matching TRBD1. V lost 3 bases, J lost 4 bases, and 6 bases stayed unmatched. This CDR3 is built from 15 residues. Germline lookup yields CDR1 KGHSH and CDR2 LQKENI.

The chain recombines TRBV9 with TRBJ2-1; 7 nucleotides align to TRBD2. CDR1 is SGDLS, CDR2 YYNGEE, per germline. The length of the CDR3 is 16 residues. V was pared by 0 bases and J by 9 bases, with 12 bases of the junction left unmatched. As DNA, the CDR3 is TGTGCCAGCAGCGTAGAGGTGGGAGGGCTGATAAGTGAGCAGTTCTTC. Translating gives CASSVEVGGLISEQFF.

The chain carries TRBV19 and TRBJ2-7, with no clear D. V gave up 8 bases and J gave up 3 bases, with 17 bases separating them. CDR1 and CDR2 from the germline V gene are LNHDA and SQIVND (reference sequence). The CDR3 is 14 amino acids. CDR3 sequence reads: CASLGKEYCYEQYF. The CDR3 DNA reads TGTGCCAGTCTCGGTAAGGAGTACTGCTACGAGCAGTACTTC.

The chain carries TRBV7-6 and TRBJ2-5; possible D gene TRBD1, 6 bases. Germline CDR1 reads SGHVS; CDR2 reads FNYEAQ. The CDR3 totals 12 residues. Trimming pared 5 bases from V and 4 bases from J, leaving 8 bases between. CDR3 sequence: CASSQGGETQYF. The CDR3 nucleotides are TGTGCCAGCAGCCAAGGGGGAGAGACCCAGTACTTC.

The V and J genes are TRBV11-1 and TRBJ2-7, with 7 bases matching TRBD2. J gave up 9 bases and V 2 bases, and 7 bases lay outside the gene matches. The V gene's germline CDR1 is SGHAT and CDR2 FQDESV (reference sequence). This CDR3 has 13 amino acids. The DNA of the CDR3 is TGTGCCAGCAGCTTAATCAGCGGGGCCGGGCAGTACTTC. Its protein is CASSLISGAGQYF. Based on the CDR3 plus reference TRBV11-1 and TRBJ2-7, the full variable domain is EAEVAQSPRYKITEKSQAVAFWCDPISGHATLYWYRQILGQGPELLVQFQDESVVDDSQLPKDRFSAERLKGVDSTLKIQPAELGDSAMYLCASSLISGAGQYFGPGTRLTVT.

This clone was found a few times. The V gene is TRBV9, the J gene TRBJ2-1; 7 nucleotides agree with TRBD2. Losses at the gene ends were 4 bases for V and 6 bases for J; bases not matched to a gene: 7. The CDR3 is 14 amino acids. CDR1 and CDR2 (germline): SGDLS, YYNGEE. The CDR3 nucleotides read TGTGCCAGCAGCCCTTGGCGGGAGCCCAATGAGCAGTTCTTC. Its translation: CASSPWREPNEQFF.

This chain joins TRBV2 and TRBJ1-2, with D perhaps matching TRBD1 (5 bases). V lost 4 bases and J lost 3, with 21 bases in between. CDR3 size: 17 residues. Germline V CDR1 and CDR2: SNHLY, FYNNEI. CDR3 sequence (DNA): TGTGCCAGCAGTGTAAGCTTCGAAGGGGCGCTTGACTATGGCTACACCTTC. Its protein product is CASSVSFEGALDYGYTF.

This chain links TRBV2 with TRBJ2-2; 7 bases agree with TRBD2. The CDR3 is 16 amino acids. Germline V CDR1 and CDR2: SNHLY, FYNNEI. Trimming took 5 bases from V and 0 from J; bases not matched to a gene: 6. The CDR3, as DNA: TGTGCCAGCAGTAGACGAGCGGGGACGAACACCGGGGAGCTGTTTTTT. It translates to CASSRRAGTNTGELFF.

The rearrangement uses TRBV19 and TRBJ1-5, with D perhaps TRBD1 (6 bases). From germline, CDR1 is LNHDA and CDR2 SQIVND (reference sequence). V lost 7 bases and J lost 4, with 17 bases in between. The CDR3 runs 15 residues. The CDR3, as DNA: TGTGCCAGTACCCACCGGGACACCCTTAATCAGCCCCAGCATTTT. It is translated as CASTHRDTLNQPQHF.

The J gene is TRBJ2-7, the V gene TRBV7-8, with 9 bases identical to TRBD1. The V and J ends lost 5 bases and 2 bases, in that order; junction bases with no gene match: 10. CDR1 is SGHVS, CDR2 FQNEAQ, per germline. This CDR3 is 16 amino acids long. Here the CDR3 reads CASSNRDRVRAYEQYF. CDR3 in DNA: TGTGCCAGCAGCAACCGGGACAGGGTCCGGGCCTACGAGCAGTACTTC.

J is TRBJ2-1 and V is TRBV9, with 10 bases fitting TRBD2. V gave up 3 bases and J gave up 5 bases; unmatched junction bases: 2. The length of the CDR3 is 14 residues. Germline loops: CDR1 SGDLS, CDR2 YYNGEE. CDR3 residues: CASSGGLANNEQFF. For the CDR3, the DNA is TGTGCCAGCAGCGGGGGACTAGCGAACAATGAGCAGTTCTTC.

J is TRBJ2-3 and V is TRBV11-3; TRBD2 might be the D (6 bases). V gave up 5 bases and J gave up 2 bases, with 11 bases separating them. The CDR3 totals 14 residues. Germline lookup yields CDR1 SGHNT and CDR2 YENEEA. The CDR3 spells CASSLGRPTDTQYF. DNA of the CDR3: TGTGCCAGCAGCCTCGGGAGACCCACAGATACGCAGTATTTT.

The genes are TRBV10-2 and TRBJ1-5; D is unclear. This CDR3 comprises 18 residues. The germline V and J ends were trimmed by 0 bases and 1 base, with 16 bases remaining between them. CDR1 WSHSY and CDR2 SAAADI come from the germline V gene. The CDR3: CASSESGPFPGSNQPQHF. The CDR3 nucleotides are TGCGCCAGCAGTGAGTCCGGGCCGTTCCCGGGGAGCAATCAGCCCCAGCATTTT.

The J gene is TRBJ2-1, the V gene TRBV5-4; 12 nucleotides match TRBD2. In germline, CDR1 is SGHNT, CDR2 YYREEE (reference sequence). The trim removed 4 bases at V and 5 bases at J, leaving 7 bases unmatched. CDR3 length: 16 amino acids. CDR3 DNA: TGTGCCAGCAGCGGGGAACTAGCGGGGGGTCACAATGAGCAGTTCTTC. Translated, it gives CASSGELAGGHNEQFF.